The 8 T cell receptor beta chains listed next were all sequenced from one sample in a study of blood T cells in healthy people across ages. A second PCR of 7 to 11 cycles used a sample-barcoded 5' primer and a J-beta primer mix. A single record per CDR3 protein comes from TCRdb applying MiXCR to the 5' RACE reads. Altogether fewer than 700,000 distinct CDR3 sequences are present, 40% to 55% being singletons, with the ten largest covering about 22%. Sample: blood. The receptors derive from a man older than 75 in good health.

V usage is TRBV20-1 and J usage is TRBJ1-6; D uncertain. Germline CDR1 DFQATT, CDR2 SNEGSKA (reference sequence). The CDR3 contains 14 residues. The V end lost 1 base, the J end lost 0 bases, and 4 bases lay between the germline ends. CDR3 sequence (DNA): TGCAGTGCTAGAGGTCGCTCCTATAATTCACCCCTCCACTTT. Its protein is CSARGRSYNSPLHF.

The J gene is TRBJ2-5, the V gene TRBV5-4, with TRBD1 matching over 7 bases. V was clipped by 4 bases and J by 4 bases; unmatched bases: 10. CDR3 length: 15 residues. Germline assignment: CDR1 SGHNT and CDR2 YYREEE (reference sequence). CDR3 sequence: CASSGVTGVGETQYF. The CDR3 coding sequence is TGTGCCAGCAGCGGGGTAACAGGGGTTGGAGAGACCCAGTACTTC.

The chain has TRBV6-2 or TRBV6-3 and TRBJ1-1; D unclear. Per the germline V gene, CDR1 is MNHEY and CDR2 is SVGEGT. The CDR3 runs to 12 residues. Trimming pared 8 bases from V and 2 bases from J, leaving 9 bases between. The CDR3 DNA follows: TGTGCCAGCGGATTATTAAACACTGAAGCTTTCTTT. It yields the protein CASGLLNTEAFF.

With respect to this clonotype: At one boundary the junction diverges from the germline segment, which might be a read error. The chain has TRBV5-1 and TRBJ2-3; TRBD2 matches at 9 bases. The length of the CDR3 is 13 residues. In germline, CDR1 is SGHRS, CDR2 YFSETQ. The CDR3: CASSLAGVDTQYF. The CDR3 DNA is TGTGCCAGCAGCTTAGCGGGAGTAGATACGCAGTATTTT.

This chain connects TRBV7-2 to TRBJ2-3, with TRBD2 matching over 10 bases. Germline loops: CDR1 SGHTA, CDR2 FQGNSA. CDR3 length equals 15 residues. V was pared by 5 bases and J by 4 bases, with 6 bases of the junction left unmatched. CDR3 protein: CASSRVAGGADTQYF. The CDR3 nucleotides are TGTGCCAGCAGCCGGGTAGCGGGGGGTGCAGATACGCAGTATTTT.

This clonotype appeared a few times. V and J are TRBV20-1 and TRBJ2-1; D possibly uses TRBD1 or TRBD2 (5 bases each). The germline V gene has CDR1 DFQATT and CDR2 SNEGSKA (reference sequence). The V and J ends lost 3 bases and 0 bases respectively, with 9 bases between them. This CDR3 is 14 amino acids long. CDR3 DNA: TGCAGTGCTAGCCTCGGGACCTCCTACAATGAGCAGTTCTTC. Its protein is CSASLGTSYNEQFF.

The V call is TRBV27, the J call TRBJ2-3, with TRBD2 identical over 7 bases. The CDR3 runs to 16 residues. With V trimmed by 1 base and J by 1 base, 5 bases remained unmatched. Germline-derived CDR1 and CDR2 are MNHEY and SMNVEV (reference sequence). CDR3 nucleotide sequence: TGTGCCAGCAGTTTATGGGCTAGCGGCGGCACAGATACGCAGTATTTT. As protein: CASSLWASGGTDTQYF.

The J gene is TRBJ2-5, the V gene TRBV7-2, with no clear D. The CDR3 consists of 15 residues. Germline CDR1 is SGHTA and CDR2 is FQGNSA. The V and J ends lost 2 bases and 3 bases respectively, with 13 bases between them. CDR3: CASSLFAGWEETQYF. In DNA form, the CDR3 reads TGTGCCAGCAGCTTATTTGCCGGGTGGGAAGAGACCCAGTACTTC.